This TCR beta chain was identified in a study of STAT5B mutations in CD4+ large granular lymphocyte leukemia. Sequencing was at survey level. Sequencing was performed with immunoSEQ multiplex PCR; in TCRdb, only in-frame clones are kept and a portion is missing. The repertoire holds 37,000 or so clones, with around 81% as singletons. This CDR3 has 15 residues. The V and J ends lost 0 bases and 5 bases, in that order; junction bases with no gene match: 7. Germline values: CDR1 SGHRS, CDR2 YFSETQ. Sample: CD4+ T cells from blood buffy coats. This receptor was taken from a human donor in good health. The chain joins TRBV5-1 to TRBJ2-5, with TRBD2 matching over 7 bases. CDR3 sequence reads: CASSLAIGGGETQYF. CDR3 nucleotide sequence: TGCGCCAGCAGCTTGGCCATCGGGGGAGGGGAGACCCAGTACTTC.